This passage covers 21 T cell receptor beta chains from one sample sequenced in a study of T cell responses to AZD1222 COVID-19 vaccine. TCRdb keeps only in-frame clones here, not all; method: immunoSEQ multiplex PCR. The sample contains around 83,000 clones, about 92% of which appear only once. Sequenced material: peripheral blood, taken on day 0 of AZD1222 vaccination. Receptor source: an adult in good health.

This clone came up a few times. The chain employs TRBV3-1 (or the pseudogene TRBV3-2) and TRBJ2-5; D perhaps matches TRBD2 (5 bases). V lost 1 base and J lost 6, with 9 bases in between. CDR3 size: 13 residues. Germline CDR1 reads LGHDT; CDR2 reads YNNKEL (reference sequence). The CDR3 region is CASSQGLFQTQYF. CDR3 DNA sequence: TGTGCCAGCAGCCAAGGACTATTCCAGACCCAGTACTTC.

A single count supports this clone. V gene TRBV27 combines with J gene TRBJ2-1; D is tentatively TRBD1 or TRBD2 (5 bases each). This CDR3 comprises 15 residues. V shed 8 bases and J shed 6 bases, with 20 bases lying between them. CDR1 MNHEY and CDR2 SMNVEV come from the germline V gene (reference sequence). The DNA of the CDR3 is TGTGCCAGCCGCTACCGGGACGGAGGAACCAATGAGCAGTTCTTC. Protein sequence: CASRYRDGGTNEQFF.

The chain joins TRBV15 to TRBJ1-5, with TRBD1 as a possible D gene (5 bases). Trimming cost V 7 bases and J 1 base, with 8 bases left between them. CDR3 length: 13 amino acids. The germline CDR1 and CDR2 sequences are LNHNV and YYDKDF (reference sequence). CDR3 loop: CATTGNSNQPQHF. In DNA, the CDR3 is TGTGCCACCACAGGGAACAGCAATCAGCCCCAGCATTTT.

This chain links TRBV28 with TRBJ2-1; 10 bases map to TRBD2. Germline V gene lookup returns CDR1 MDHEN and CDR2 SYDVKM. This CDR3 contains 15 residues. Losses at the gene ends were 0 bases for V and 9 bases for J; bases not matched to a gene: 5. The CDR3 sequence: CASSLWLAGESEQFF. Written as DNA, the CDR3 is TGTGCCAGCAGTTTATGGCTAGCGGGAGAATCTGAGCAGTTCTTC. Looking up the rest from reference TRBV28 and TRBJ2-1 gives the full variable domain: DVKVTQSSRYLVKRTGEKVFLECVQDMDHENMFWYRQDPGLGLRLIYFSYDVKMKEKGDIPEGYSVSREKKERFSLILESASTNQTSMYLCASSLWLAGESEQFFGPGTRLTVL.

The rearrangement uses TRBV2 and TRBJ1-1; no clear D. Germline V gene data show CDR1 as SNHLY and CDR2 as FYNNEI. The V end was cut by 4 bases, the J end by 1 base, with 10 bases between. This CDR3 comprises 14 residues. The CDR3 bases are TGTGCCAGCAGTGCCTCCAGACAGAACACTGAAGCTTTCTTT. It yields the protein CASSASRQNTEAFF. The full variable domain, its missing parts supplied by reference TRBV2 and TRBJ1-1, is EPEVTQTPSHQVTQMGQEVILRCVPISNHLYFYWYRQILGQKVEFLVSFYNNEISEKSEIFDDQFSVERPDGSNFTLKIRSTKLEDSAMYFCASSASRQNTEAFFGQGTRLTVV.

This clone was counted once. This sequence joins TRBV11-2 and TRBJ1-3; D call uncertain. With 5 bases removed from V and 4 bases from J, the gap between germline ends came to 15 bases. This CDR3 contains 15 residues. The germline V gene has CDR1 SGHAT and CDR2 FQNNGV. CDR3 loop: CASSKALGAGNTIYF. CDR3 bases: TGTGCCAGCAGCAAAGCGTTGGGTGCCGGAAACACCATATATTTT.

CDR3 DNA sequence: TGTGCCAGCAGCCCAGGGGTTAGCGGGAGGTCCGGGGAGCTGTTTTTT. Amino acid sequence: CASSPGVSGRSGELFF. The chain employs TRBV7-6 and TRBJ2-2; 10 nucleotides align to TRBD2. Germline V lookup: CDR1 SGHVS, CDR2 FNYEAQ. The CDR3 sequence is 16 residues long. Trimming took 5 bases from V and 6 from J; bases not matched to a gene: 9.

J is TRBJ1-5 and V is TRBV27, with 12 bases fitting TRBD1. The V and J ends lost 4 bases and 6 bases, in that order; junction bases with no gene match: 4. The CDR3 covers 15 residues. The V gene's germline CDR1 is MNHEY and CDR2 SMNVEV (reference sequence). Here the CDR3 DNA reads TGTGCCAGCAGTTGGGGGACAGGGGGCGGTCAGCCCCAGCATTTT. Amino acids: CASSWGTGGGQPQHF.

The chain couples TRBV9 to TRBJ2-7; 11 bases are shared with TRBD2. CDR3 length: 15 residues. Losses at the gene ends were 2 bases for V and 2 bases for J; bases not matched to a gene: 3. Germline-derived CDR1 and CDR2 are SGDLS and YYNGEE. CDR3: CASSVSLAGAYEQYF. Here the CDR3 DNA reads TGTGCCAGCAGCGTCTCACTAGCGGGAGCCTACGAGCAGTACTTC. The whole variable domain, remainder taken from reference TRBV9 and TRBJ2-7, is DSGVTQTPKHLITATGQRVTLRCSPRSGDLSVYWYQQSLDQGLQFLIQYYNGEERAKGNILERFSAQQFPDLHSELNLSSLELGDSALYFCASSVSLAGAYEQYFGPGTRLTVT.

This sequence joins TRBV6-5 and TRBJ1-3, with no clear D. The CDR3 runs 15 residues. CDR1 and CDR2 from the germline V gene are MNHEY and SVGAGI. V dropped 3 bases and J dropped 1 base, with 10 bases sitting between them. As DNA, the CDR3 is TGTGCCAGCAGTTATGGTCTGGGGTCTGGAAACACCATATATTTT. Amino acid sequence: CASSYGLGSGNTIYF.

The V call is TRBV24-1, the J call TRBJ1-5; the D is unclear. This CDR3 is built from 13 residues. The germline V gene encodes CDR1 KGHDR and CDR2 SFDVKD. Trimming took off 5 bases at V and 4 bases at J, with 8 bases between the two ends. CDR3 amino acids: CATSVRENQPQHF. The CDR3 bases are TGTGCCACCAGTGTTCGGGAAAATCAGCCCCAGCATTTT.

This chain connects TRBV5-4 to TRBJ1-4; D is unresolved. Germline V gene lookup returns CDR1 SGHNT and CDR2 YYREEE (reference sequence). V lost 1 base, J lost 0 bases, and 7 bases lay in between. This CDR3 is built from 15 residues. This CDR3 is CASSLTVATNEKLFF. The DNA of the CDR3 is TGTGCCAGCAGCTTGACGGTTGCAACTAATGAAAAACTGTTTTTT.

The chain joins TRBV28 to TRBJ2-3; the D gene is possibly TRBD1 (6 bases). This CDR3 is built from 18 residues. Germline CDR1 and CDR2: MDHEN and SYDVKM. V lost 2 bases and J lost 1, with 19 bases in between. In DNA form, the CDR3 reads TGTGCCAGCAGTTTAGGATTGCTGGGCCCAGGGGGCACAGATACGCAGTATTTT. It yields the protein CASSLGLLGPGGTDTQYF. The complete variable domain, with remaining parts taken from reference TRBV28 and TRBJ2-3, reads DVKVTQSSRYLVKRTGEKVFLECVQDMDHENMFWYRQDPGLGLRLIYFSYDVKMKEKGDIPEGYSVSREKKERFSLILESASTNQTSMYLCASSLGLLGPGGTDTQYFGPGTRLTVL.

The V and J genes are TRBV7-9 and TRBJ2-1; 7 bases align to TRBD1. The CDR3 covers 16 residues. V trimming: 5 bases; J trimming: 1 base; junction bases outside the gene matches: 8. The germline CDR1 and CDR2 sequences are SEHNR and FQNEAQ (reference sequence). The CDR3 loop is CASSEGAYKSYNEQFF. The CDR3 coding sequence is TGTGCCAGCAGCGAGGGGGCCTATAAGTCCTACAATGAGCAGTTCTTC.

The rearrangement links TRBV7-9 to TRBJ2-1, with 7 positions matching TRBD2. The V gene's germline CDR1 is SEHNR and CDR2 FQNEAQ (reference sequence). The trim removed 4 bases at V and 6 bases at J, leaving 12 bases unmatched. This CDR3 spans 16 amino acids. This chain's CDR3 is CASSSRLAVILNEQFF. CDR3 bases: TGTGCCAGCAGCTCTCGACTAGCCGTCATTCTCAATGAGCAGTTCTTC.

V usage is TRBV5-1 and J usage is TRBJ1-4, with TRBD1 identical over 9 bases. V lost 1 base and J lost 5; bases outside the gene matches: 6. This CDR3 has 16 residues. CDR1 is SGHRS and CDR2 is YFSETQ in the germline V gene. This chain's CDR3 is CASSLRGTGQNEKLFF. As DNA, the CDR3 is TGCGCCAGCAGCTTGAGGGGGACAGGGCAAAATGAAAAACTGTTTTTT.

The chain employs TRBV9 and TRBJ2-1, with D possibly being TRBD2 (5 bases). Trimming took 4 bases from V and 5 from J, leaving 10 bases between them. Germline loops: CDR1 SGDLS, CDR2 YYNGEE. The CDR3 is made up of 13 amino acids. The CDR3 bases are TGTGCCAGCAGCCTTCGGGGAGACAATGAGCAGTTCTTC. It translates to CASSLRGDNEQFF.

The chain has TRBV9 and TRBJ2-1; D is possibly TRBD2 (6 bases). The CDR3 totals 15 residues. CDR1 and CDR2 from the germline V gene are SGDLS and YYNGEE. Trimming removed 0 bases at V and 0 bases at J, with 7 bases between. The CDR3 reads CASSVVAASYNEQFF. The CDR3 bases are TGTGCCAGCAGCGTAGTAGCGGCCTCCTACAATGAGCAGTTCTTC.

The CDR3 nucleotides are TGTGCCAGCATTCTGAGTACAAGCAATCAGCCCCAGCATTTT. This gives the protein CASILSTSNQPQHF. This chain links TRBV6-5 with TRBJ1-5, with unresolved D. The CDR3 consists of 14 residues. The germline V gene encodes CDR1 MNHEY and CDR2 SVGAGI. V was trimmed by 7 bases and J by 1 base, leaving 11 bases between them.

Notes on this clone: Sequence at one end of the junction differs from germline and may be a read error. The chain recombines TRBV6-1 with TRBJ2-7, with TRBD2 matching 11 bases. CDR1 MNHNS and CDR2 SASEGT come from the germline V gene. The CDR3 is 13 amino acids. The CDR3 bases are TGTGCCAGCAGTGAATCGGCGCGACTAGCGGGAACCTTC. This codes for CASSESARLAGTF.

This chain uses TRBV27 with TRBJ1-6, with TRBD1 as a possible D gene (6 bases). The V end was cut by 6 bases, the J end by 0 bases, with 18 bases between. The CDR3 contains 18 residues. Germline CDR1 is MNHEY and CDR2 is SMNVEV (reference sequence). The CDR3 bases are TGTGCCAGCAGCCGATGGGGGCAGGGTCTCTCCTATAATTCACCCCTCCACTTT. This encodes CASSRWGQGLSYNSPLHF.